This T cell receptor (beta chain) was profiled in a study of blood T cell repertoires in COVID-19. Background on the study: Acute and convalescent COVID-19 samples came from the United States, Italy and Spain. T cells, B-cell-depleted T cells, or PBMCs supplied cDNA or gDNA.

How the authors handled the data: Amplified reference gene primers provided the basis for estimating nucleated cell counts. TCRdb keeps only in-frame clones here, not all; method: immunoSEQ multiplex PCR. For V, J and clone size, that table is used; D and trimming come from the DNA. The sample carries roughly 64,000 clones, about nine tenths recorded once. The CDR3 extends over 13 amino acids. Trimming removed 0 bases from V and 6 bases from J, with 9 bases in between. CDR1 is MNHEY, CDR2 SVGAGI, per germline. Sample: peripheral blood. The chain uses TRBV6-5 and TRBJ2-7; D unclear. This receptor was taken from a man aged 45-60 years with active COVID-19. The CDR3 region is CASSYSKTLEQYF. For the CDR3, the DNA is TGTGCCAGCAGTTACTCGAAAACTCTCGAGCAGTACTTC.